Sequencing of this T cell receptor beta chain was carried out in a study of naive and memory T cell subsets. Overall study findings and caveats: Potentially, T cell activation and differentiation skew this RNA-based measurement. Delayed type IV hypersensitivity infiltration was taken to explain higher tuberculin-site TCR counts.

Unmatched junction bases numbered 12, after V lost 4 bases and J lost 7 bases. Germline CDR1 SGHRS, CDR2 YFSETQ. The CDR3 consists of 16 residues. The treatment was: skin biopsy from PPD injection site in Mantoux-positive individual. TCR cDNA received a 3' ligated oligonucleotide that carried a UMI. Four PCR rounds used nested alpha and beta constant region primers plus the SP2 primer. TCRdb ran MiXCR on the UMI-ligation and nested PCR reads and lists one entry per CDR3 protein. There are tens of thousands of distinct CDR3 sequences in the sample; 6.5% to 8% occur only once, and 3.1% lies in the top ten. There are many counts of this clonotype. Its antigen is unknown.

Sequences were derived from skin, sampled from a tuberculin skin test site. The V call is TRBV5-1, the J call TRBJ2-3; 10 bases agree with TRBD1. The sequence was obtained from an adult in good health. The CDR3 loop reads CASSVPGTGELNTQYF. The CDR3 DNA sequence: TGCGCCAGCAGCGTTCCCGGGACAGGGGAACTAAATACGCAGTATTTT.